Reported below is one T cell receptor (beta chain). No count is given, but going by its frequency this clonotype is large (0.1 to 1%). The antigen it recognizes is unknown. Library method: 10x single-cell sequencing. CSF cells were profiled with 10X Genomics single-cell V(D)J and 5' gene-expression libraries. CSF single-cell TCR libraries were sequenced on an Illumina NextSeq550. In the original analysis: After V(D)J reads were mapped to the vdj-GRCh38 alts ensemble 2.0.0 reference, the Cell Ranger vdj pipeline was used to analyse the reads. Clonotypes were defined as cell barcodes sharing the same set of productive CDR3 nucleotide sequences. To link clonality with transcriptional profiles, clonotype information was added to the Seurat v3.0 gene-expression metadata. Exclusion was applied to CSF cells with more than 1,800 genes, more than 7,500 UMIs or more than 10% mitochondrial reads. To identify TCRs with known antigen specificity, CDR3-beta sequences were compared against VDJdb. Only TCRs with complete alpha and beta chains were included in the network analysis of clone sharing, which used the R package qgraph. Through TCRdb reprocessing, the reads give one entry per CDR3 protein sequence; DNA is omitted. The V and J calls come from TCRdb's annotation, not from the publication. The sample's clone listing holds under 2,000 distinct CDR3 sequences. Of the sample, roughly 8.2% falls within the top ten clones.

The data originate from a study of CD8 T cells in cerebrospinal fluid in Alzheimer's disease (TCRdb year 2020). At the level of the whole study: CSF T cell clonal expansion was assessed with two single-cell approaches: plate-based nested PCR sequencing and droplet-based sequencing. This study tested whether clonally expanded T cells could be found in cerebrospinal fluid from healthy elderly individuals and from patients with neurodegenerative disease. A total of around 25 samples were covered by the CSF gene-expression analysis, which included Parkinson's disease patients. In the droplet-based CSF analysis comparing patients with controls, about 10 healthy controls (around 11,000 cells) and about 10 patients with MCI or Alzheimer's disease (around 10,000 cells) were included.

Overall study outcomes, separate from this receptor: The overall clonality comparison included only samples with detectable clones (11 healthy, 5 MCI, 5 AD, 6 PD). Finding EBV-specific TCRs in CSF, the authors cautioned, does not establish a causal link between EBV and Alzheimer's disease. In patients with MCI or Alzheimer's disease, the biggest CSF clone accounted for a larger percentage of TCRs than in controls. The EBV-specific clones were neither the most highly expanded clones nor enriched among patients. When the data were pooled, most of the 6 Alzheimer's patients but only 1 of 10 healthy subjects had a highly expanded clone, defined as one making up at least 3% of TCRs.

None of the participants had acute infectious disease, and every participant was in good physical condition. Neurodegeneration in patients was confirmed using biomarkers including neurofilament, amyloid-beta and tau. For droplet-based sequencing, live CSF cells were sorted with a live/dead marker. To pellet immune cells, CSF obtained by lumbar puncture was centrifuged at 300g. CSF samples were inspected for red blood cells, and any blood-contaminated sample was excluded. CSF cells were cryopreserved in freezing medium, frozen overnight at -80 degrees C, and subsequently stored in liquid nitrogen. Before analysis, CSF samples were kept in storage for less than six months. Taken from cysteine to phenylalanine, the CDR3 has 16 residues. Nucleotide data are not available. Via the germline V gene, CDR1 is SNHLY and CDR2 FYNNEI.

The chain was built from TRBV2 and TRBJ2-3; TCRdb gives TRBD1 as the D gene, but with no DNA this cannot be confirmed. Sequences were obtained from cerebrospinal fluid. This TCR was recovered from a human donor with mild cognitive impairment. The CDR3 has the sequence CASSEGQDLGTDTQYF.